This T cell receptor (beta chain) is drawn from a study of tumor-infiltrating lymphocytes in primary liver carcinoma. With a constant-region primer, TCR beta cDNA was made from approximately 510 ng of total RNA. Researchers made the TCR beta libraries by running three nested multiplex PCR rounds with slightly modified ARM-PCR. TRBV1-TRBV30 forward and Cbeta reverse primers drove the first two roughly 10-cycle rounds. TCRdb re-called the multiplex PCR reads with MiXCR, one entry per CDR3 protein. In the table there are 90,000 to 150,000 distinct CDR3 sequences, around 62% of which are singletons. Study-wide results and limits: Tumor region pairs shared more overlap than did tumor-adjacent and tumor-blood pairs.

The CDR3 extends over 11 amino acids. Per the germline V gene, CDR1 is SQVTM and CDR2 is ANQGSEA. Trimming removed 4 bases from V and 9 bases from J; junction bases left unmatched: 6. Extraction of RNA together with DNA used 20-30 mg of unsorted bulk tissue. Resecting the tumor surgically was how the patients' primary liver carcinoma was treated. Of note for this clonotype: Its antigen is unidentified. A much bigger clone sits one base away, suggesting this may be a read error.

The TCR comes from a woman in her fifties or sixties with primary liver carcinoma and hepatitis B virus infection. The gene calls are TRBV29-1 and TRBJ2-7, with 7 bases lining up with TRBD1. The material sequenced was liver tumor tissue from sampling region 1. As to subset: tumor region T1, superior pole. DNA of the CDR3: TGCAGCGTTGGACAGGGCGACGTGCAGTACTTC. Translated, it gives CSVGQGDVQYF.